This T cell receptor (beta chain) was sequenced in a study of CD4 T cells in relation to SARS-CoV-2 and coronaviruses. Study at large: No peptide or an HIV-1 Nef peptide pool served as negative control.

This CDR3 contains 17 residues. Germline V gives CDR1 MGHRA, CDR2 YSYEKL. Losses at the gene ends were 0 bases for V and 10 bases for J; bases not matched to a gene: 9. Turning to this clone: The antigen remains unidentified.

Before the COVID-19 pandemic, during about 2010-2018, CD4+ T cells were taken from unexposed donors. After about ten days of culture, CD4+ T cells were isolated. Testing used SARS-CoV-2 S/N and four cold-coronavirus spikes on unexposed-donor CD4+ T cells, cells permitting. PBMCs were plated at roughly 2.1 million per well in IL-2-containing medium. Some clones are missing from TCRdb's copy, which holds only in-frame ones; the method was immunoSEQ multiplex PCR. The sample records some 30,000 clones, roughly three quarters being singletons. The TCR originated in a human donor in good health. The chain employs TRBV4-1 and TRBJ1-6; 10 nucleotides line up with TRBD1. The sample was CD4+ T cells from PBMCs, cultured in vitro. The CDR3 coding sequence is TGCGCCAGCAGCCAAGATCTAAGGACAGGGGGTTACTCACCCCTCCACTTT. It codes for CASSQDLRTGGYSPLHF.